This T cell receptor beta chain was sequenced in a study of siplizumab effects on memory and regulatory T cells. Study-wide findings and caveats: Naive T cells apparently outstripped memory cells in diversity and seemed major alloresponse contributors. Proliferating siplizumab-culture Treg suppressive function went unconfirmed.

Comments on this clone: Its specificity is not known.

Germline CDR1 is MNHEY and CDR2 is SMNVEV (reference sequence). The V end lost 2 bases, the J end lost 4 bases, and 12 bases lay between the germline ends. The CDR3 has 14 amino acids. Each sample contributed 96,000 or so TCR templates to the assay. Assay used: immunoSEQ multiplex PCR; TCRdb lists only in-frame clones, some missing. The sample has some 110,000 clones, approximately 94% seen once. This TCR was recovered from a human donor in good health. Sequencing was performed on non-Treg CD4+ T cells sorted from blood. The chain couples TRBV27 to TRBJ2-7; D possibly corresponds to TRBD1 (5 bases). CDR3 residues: CASSLKRGWYEQYF. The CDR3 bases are TGTGCCAGCAGTTTAAAAAGGGGCTGGTACGAGCAGTACTTC.